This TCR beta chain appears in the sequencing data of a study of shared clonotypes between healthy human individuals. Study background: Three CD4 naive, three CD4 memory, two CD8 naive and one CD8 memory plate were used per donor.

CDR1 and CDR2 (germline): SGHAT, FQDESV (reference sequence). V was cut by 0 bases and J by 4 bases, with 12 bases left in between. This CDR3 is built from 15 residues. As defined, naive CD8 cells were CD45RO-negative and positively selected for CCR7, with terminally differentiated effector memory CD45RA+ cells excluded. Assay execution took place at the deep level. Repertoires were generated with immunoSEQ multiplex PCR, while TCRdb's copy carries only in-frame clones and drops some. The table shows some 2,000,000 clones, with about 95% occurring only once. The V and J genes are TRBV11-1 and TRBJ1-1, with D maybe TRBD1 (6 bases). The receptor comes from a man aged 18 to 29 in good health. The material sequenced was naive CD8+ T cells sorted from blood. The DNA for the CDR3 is TGTGCCAGCAGCTTAGCGTTTTCAGGGGCCACTGAAGCTTTCTTT. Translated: CASSLAFSGATEAFF.